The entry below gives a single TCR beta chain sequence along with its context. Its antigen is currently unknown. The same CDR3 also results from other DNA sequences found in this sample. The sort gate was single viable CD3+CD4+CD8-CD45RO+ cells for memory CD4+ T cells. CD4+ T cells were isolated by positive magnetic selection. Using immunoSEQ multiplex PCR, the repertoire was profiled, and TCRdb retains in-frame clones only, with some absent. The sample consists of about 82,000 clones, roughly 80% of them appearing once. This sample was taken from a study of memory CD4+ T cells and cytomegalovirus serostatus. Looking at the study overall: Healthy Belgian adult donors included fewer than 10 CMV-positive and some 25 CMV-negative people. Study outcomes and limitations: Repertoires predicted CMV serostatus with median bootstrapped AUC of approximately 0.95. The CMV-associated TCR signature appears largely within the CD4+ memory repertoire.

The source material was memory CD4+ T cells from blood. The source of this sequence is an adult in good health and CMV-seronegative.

The CDR3 nucleotides are TGTGCCAGCAGTTACTCGGCGAGCTCCTACGAGCAGTACTTC. Amino acids: CASSYSASSYEQYF. The chain combines TRBV6-5 with TRBJ2-7; D call uncertain. Trimming left V 0 bases short and J 0 bases short, with 6 bases between. From germline, CDR1 is MNHEY and CDR2 SVGAGI. This CDR3 has 14 residues.